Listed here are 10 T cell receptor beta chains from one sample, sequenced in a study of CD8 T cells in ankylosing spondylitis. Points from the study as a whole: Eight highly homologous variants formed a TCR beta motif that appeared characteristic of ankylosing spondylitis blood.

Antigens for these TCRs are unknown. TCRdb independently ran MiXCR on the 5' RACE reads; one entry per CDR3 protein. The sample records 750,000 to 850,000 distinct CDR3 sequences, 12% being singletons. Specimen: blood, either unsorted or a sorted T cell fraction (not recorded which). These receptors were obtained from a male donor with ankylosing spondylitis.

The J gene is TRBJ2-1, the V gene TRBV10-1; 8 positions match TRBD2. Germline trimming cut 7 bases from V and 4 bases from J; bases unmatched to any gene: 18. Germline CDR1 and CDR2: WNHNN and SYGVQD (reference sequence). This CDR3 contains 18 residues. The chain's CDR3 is CASIAHGIAGSKYNEQFF. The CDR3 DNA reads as TGCGCCAGCATCGCCCACGGGATAGCGGGGAGTAAATACAATGAGCAGTTCTTC.

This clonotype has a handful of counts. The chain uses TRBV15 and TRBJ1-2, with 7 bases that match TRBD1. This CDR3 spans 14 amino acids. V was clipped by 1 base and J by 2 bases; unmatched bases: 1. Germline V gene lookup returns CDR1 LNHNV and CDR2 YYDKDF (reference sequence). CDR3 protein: CATSRGGQNYGYTF. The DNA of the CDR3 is TGTGCCACCAGCAGAGGGGGACAGAACTATGGCTACACCTTC.

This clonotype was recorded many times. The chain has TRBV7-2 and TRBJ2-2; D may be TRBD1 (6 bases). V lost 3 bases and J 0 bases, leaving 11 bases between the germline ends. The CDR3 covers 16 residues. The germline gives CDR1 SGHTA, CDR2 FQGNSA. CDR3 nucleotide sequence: TGTGCCAGCAGCTTCAGGGGCCTTACGAACACCGGGGAGCTGTTTTTT. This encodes CASSFRGLTNTGELFF.

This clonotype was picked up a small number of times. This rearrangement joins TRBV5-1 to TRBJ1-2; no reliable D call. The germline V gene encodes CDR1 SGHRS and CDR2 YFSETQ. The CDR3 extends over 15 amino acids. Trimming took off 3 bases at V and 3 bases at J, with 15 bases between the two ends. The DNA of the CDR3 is TGCGCCAGCAGCTCGACCGGGAGGAGAGACTATGGCTACACCTTC. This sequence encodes CASSSTGRRDYGYTF.

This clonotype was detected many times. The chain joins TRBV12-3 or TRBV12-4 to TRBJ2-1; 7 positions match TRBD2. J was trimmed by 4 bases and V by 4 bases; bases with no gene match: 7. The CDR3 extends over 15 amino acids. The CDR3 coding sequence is TGTGCCAGCAGTTCAACTAGCGCAAGATACAATGAGCAGTTCTTC. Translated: CASSSTSARYNEQFF.

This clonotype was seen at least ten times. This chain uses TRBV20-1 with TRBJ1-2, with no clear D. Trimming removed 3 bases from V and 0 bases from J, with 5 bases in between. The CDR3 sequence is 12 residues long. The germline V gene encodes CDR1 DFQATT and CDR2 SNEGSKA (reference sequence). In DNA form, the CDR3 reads TGCAGTGCTAGTCAGACTAACTATGGCTACACCTTC. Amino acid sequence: CSASQTNYGYTF.

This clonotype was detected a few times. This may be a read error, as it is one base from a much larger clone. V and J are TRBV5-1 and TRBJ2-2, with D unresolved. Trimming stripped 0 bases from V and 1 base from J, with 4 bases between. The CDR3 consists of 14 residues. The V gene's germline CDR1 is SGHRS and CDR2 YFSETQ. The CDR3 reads CASSLVWNTGELFF. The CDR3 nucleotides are TGCGCCAGCAGCTTGGTTTGGAACACCGGGGAGCTGTTTTTT.

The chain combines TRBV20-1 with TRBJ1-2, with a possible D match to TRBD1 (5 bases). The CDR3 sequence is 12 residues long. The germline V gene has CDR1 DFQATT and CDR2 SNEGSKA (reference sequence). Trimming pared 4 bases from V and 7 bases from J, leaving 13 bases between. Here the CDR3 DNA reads TGCAGTGCTATCAGGGAAGGGGTTGGCTACACCTTC. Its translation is CSAIREGVGYTF.

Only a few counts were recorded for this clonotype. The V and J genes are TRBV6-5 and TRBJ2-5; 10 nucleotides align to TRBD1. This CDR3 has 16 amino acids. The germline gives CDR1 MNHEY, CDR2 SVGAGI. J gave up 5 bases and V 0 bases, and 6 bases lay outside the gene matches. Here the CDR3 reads CASSYSIGTGDETQYF. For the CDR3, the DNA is TGTGCCAGCAGTTACTCAATAGGGACAGGGGATGAGACCCAGTACTTC.

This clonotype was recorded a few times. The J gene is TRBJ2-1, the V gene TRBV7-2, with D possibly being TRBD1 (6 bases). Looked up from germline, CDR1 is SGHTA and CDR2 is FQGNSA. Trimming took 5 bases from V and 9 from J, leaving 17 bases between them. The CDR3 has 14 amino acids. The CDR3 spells CASSPVLGAFEQFF. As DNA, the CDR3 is TGTGCCAGCAGCCCGGTTTTGGGGGCCTTTGAGCAGTTCTTC.